This TCR beta chain is from a study of blood T cells in healthy people across ages. Study-level background: In model experiments, template switching was able to capture about one barcoded beta molecule for every two T cells that were present.

This clonotype came up many times. The CDR3 consists of 14 residues. Trimming at V came to 5 bases and at J to 2 bases, leaving 6 bases not matched to a gene. Per the germline V gene, CDR1 is SEHNR and CDR2 is FQNEAQ (reference sequence). Then a second PCR, running roughly 7 to 11 cycles, was carried out with a sample-barcoded 5' primer and a J-beta primer mix. TCRdb independently ran MiXCR on the 5' RACE reads; one entry per CDR3 protein. The repertoire holds approximately 700,000 distinct CDR3 sequences, with 32% as singletons. The TCR was taken from an elderly woman in good health. The J gene is TRBJ2-7, the V gene TRBV7-9, with 7 bases that match TRBD1. Material for sequencing was blood. The CDR3 is CASSARDSAYEQYF. The CDR3 nucleotides are TGTGCCAGCAGCGCCCGGGACAGCGCCTACGAGCAGTACTTC.